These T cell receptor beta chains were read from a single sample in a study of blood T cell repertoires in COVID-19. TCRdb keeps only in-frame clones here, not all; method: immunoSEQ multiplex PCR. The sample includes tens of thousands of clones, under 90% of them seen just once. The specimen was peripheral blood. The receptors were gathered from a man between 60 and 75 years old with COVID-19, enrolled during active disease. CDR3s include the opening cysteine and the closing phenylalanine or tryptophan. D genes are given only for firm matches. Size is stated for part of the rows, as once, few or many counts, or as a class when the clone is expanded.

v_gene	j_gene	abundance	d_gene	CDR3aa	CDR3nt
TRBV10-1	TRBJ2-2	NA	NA	CASSEWGPTGELFF	TGCGCCAGCAGTGAGTGGGGGCCAACCGGGGAGCTGTTTTTT
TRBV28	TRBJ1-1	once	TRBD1	CASSFRTGGGAFF	TGTGCCAGCAGTTTTAGGACAGGGGGAGGGGCTTTCTTT
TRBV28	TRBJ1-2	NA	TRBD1	CASSLLAGGGGGYTF	TGTGCCAGCAGTTTATTGGCAGGGGGAGGCGGTGGCTACACCTTC
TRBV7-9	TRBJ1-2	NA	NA	CASSLKPAYREGIYGYTF	TGTGCCAGCAGCTTAAAACCGGCGTACAGGGAGGGAATCTATGGCTACACCTTC
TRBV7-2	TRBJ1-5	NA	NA	CASSLYRASNQPQHF	TGTGCCAGCAGCTTATACAGGGCTAGCAATCAGCCCCAGCATTTT
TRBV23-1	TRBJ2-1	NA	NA	CASSQTRRVGGTRYREWAYNEQFF	TGCGCCAGCAGTCAGACAAGGAGGGTGGGCGGGACGCGATATAGGGAGTGGGCCTACAATGAGCAGTTCTTC
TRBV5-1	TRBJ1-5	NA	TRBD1	CASSFSGQGGSPQHF	TGCGCCAGCAGCTTTTCGGGACAGGGTGGGTCGCCCCAGCATTTT
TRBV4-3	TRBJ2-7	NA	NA	CASSLNSNFYEQYF	TGCGCCAGCAGCCTTAATTCGAACTTCTACGAGCAGTACTTC
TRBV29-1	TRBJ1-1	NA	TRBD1	CSGTGPNTEAFF	TGCAGCGGGACAGGGCCTAACACTGAAGCTTTCTTT
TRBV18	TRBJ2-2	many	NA	CASSQASNTGELFF	TGTGCCAGCTCACAAGCGTCGAACACCGGGGAGCTGTTTTTT
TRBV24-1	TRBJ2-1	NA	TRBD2	CATSDPGTSGKGQFF	TGTGCCACCAGTGACCCCGGGACTAGCGGGAAGGGGCAGTTCTTC
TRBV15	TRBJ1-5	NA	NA	CATSRDGVGGGQPQHF	TGTGCCACCAGCAGAGATGGGGTGGGGGGAGGTCAGCCCCAGCATTTT
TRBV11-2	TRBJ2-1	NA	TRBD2	CASSLGLVDEQFF	TGTGCCAGCAGTTTAGGACTAGTCGATGAGCAGTTCTTC
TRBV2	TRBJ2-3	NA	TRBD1	CASRLDRVPTDTQYF	TGTGCCAGCAGACTGGACAGGGTCCCCACAGATACGCAGTATTTT
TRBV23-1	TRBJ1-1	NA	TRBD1	CASSQPFPTPGQGLEAFF	TGCGCCAGCAGTCAACCATTTCCGACCCCGGGACAGGGGTTGGAAGCTTTCTTT
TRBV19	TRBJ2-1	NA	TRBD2	CASSFTRENYNEQFF	TGTGCCAGTAGTTTTACGCGGGAGAACTACAATGAGCAGTTCTTC
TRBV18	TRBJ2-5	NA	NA	CASIGEQGKETQYF	TGTGCCAGCATTGGAGAACAGGGAAAAGAGACCCAGTACTTC
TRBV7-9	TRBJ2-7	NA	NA	CASSFPWGGGYEQYF	TGTGCCAGCAGTTTCCCCTGGGGAGGTGGCTACGAGCAGTACTTC
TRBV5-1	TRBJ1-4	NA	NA	CASSLGVIEKLFF	TGCGCCAGCAGCTTGGGCGTTATTGAAAAACTGTTTTTT
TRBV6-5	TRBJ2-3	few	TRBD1	CASYRTGGAGDTQYF	TGTGCCAGCTACCGGACAGGGGGCGCGGGAGATACGCAGTATTTT
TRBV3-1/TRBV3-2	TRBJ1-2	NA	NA	CASSQEVDSYYGYTF	TGTGCCAGCAGTCAAGAAGTCGACAGCTACTATGGCTACACCTTC
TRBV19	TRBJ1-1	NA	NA	CASSIFVPNTEAFF	TGTGCCAGTAGTATTTTCGTCCCGAACACTGAAGCTTTCTTT
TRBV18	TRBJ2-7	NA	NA	CASSPERDSLYEQYF	TGTGCCAGCTCACCGGAGAGGGATAGCCTTTACGAGCAGTACTTC
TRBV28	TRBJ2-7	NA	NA	CASSLTGFVYEQYF	TGTGCCAGCAGCCTAACAGGGTTCGTCTACGAGCAGTACTTC
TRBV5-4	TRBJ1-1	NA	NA	CASSLGAGKTEAFF	TGTGCCAGCAGCTTGGGTGCAGGGAAAACTGAAGCTTTCTTT
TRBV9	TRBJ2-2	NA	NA	CASRPRGSDGELFF	TGTGCCAGCAGACCTCGAGGGTCCGACGGGGAGCTGTTTTTT
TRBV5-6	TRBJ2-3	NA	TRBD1	CASSFIDREGTQYF	TGTGCCAGCAGCTTCATTGACAGGGAAGGAACGCAGTATTTT
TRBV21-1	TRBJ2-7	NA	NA	CASRPGSGRIDEQYF	TGTGCCAGCAGGCCTGGGAGCGGGAGAATTGACGAGCAGTACTTC